This TCR beta chain came from a study of shared clonotypes between healthy human individuals (dated by TCRdb to about 2020). With regard to the full study: Three men and a couple of women, aged 18 to 49 years, made up the cohort. To estimate repertoire size and how much clonotypes are shared between individuals, the study performed deep sequencing of blood TCR repertoires from about five healthy adults. Libraries were prepared and TCR repertoires were sequenced by different laboratories using diverse techniques, in order to increase sequencing depth and limit assay-specific biases. Each donor's leukapheresis produced roughly between roughly 0.85 and 9 billion PBMCs.

Regarding this clone: The specificity of this receptor is unknown. No base qualities exist here, and no much larger clone lies one base off it.

TCR CDR3 regions were amplified from genomic DNA by multiplex PCR using the deep immunoSEQ assay. Extracted genomic DNA from each cell subset was spread evenly across all wells of several immunoSEQ 96-well plates, with each plate serving as a replicate. Each replicate PCR for unsorted PBMC received 300 to 350 ng genomic DNA, equal to 25,000 to 30,000 T cell genomes. Ten immunoSEQ deep assay plates were used to sequence the unsorted PBMC genomic DNA. Purified libraries were quantified with a Qubit 3.0 fluorometer, sized on a Bioanalyzer 2100, and re-quantified with the KAPA Library Quantification kit. Each immunoSEQ 96-well plate was sequenced on its own single-read 150-cycle Illumina NextSeq 550 flow cell. Under the source paper's analysis protocol: Because the immunoSEQ output included only junctional sequences and no quality scores, the filtering could not be the same as the filtering used for full-length reads. Sequences were annotated with PyIR, a Python wrapper for IgBLAST v1.9, using IMGT germline references to assign V/J genes and CDR3. Any read was removed if the V/J assignment was weak (E-value above 1e-6), the CDR3 was missing, or the read contained stop codons, out-of-frame junctions, or ambiguous translated residues. V3J clonotypes were defined by identical inferred V gene, J gene, and CDR3 amino acid sequence. To compute the percentage overlap between repertoires, the number of shared unique clonotypes was divided by the size of the smaller repertoire. Richness of each repertoire was evaluated using RTK rarefaction, the Chao1 estimator, and Recon v2.1 estimates of unobserved clonotypes. The table was pulled from immuneACCESS by TCRdb, which kept in-frame rearrangements only. Such tables lose some clones; where checked, under half of the loss comes from unresolved V genes, and the rest has no known cause. V and J calls and clone size are given by that table; D and trimming were obtained from the DNA. The sample table records about 480,000 clones; 75% to 85% of these occur just once. The ten top clones hold 13% of the sample.

V ends up 4 bases short and J 4 bases short, with an unmatched junction base count of 4. The germline V gene supplies CDR1 SGHTA and CDR2 FQGTGA. The CDR3 goes from the cysteine to the phenylalanine over 14 residues. Only CDR3 DNA is held: 42 bases, read in frame from base 1. The donors were healthy, HIV-negative adults who had no recently reported acute infections or vaccinations. Every donor was a Caucasian adult living in Nashville, Tennessee, USA. For unsorted samples, tens of millions of PBMCs were counted and genomic DNA was extracted with the QIAamp DNA Blood Mini kit. Blood was obtained by leukapheresis, after which PBMCs were separated by Ficoll-Histopaque density gradient centrifugation and cryopreserved in liquid nitrogen vapor phase. The investigation overall reported the following: Pairwise subsampling led to the expectation that sequencing depth would affect the degree of clonotype sharing among donors. Sampling was restricted to blood, and TCR repertoires in tissue are likely to differ from TCR repertoires in blood. The genetic and exposure-history diversity represented was limited by the small number of donors.

The sample was PBMCs. The rearrangement combines TRBV7-3 with TRBJ2-7, and 10 junctional nucleotides match TRBD2. This clonotype originated in a middle-aged woman in good health. Some clones in this sample may be carry-over from other donors' samples. The DNA is TGTGCCAGCAGCTCAGCGGGAGGGCCTTACGAGCAGTACTTC. It translates as CASSSAGGPYEQYF.